This T cell receptor (beta chain) was documented in a study of PD-L1 blockade in urothelial cancer. Looking at the study overall: The patients' atezolizumab therapy, 1,200 mg intravenously every 3 weeks, started at some point between 2013 and 2014. Samples of blood were analyzed 3 weeks (second dose) and 6 weeks after treatment start.

Indicated time point: pretreatment peripheral blood. Sequencing was performed with immunoSEQ multiplex PCR; in TCRdb, only in-frame clones are kept and a portion is missing. The sample includes around 92,000 clones, 89% seen only once; the top ten take 0.85% to 1%. The trim removed 3 bases at V and 4 bases at J, leaving 17 bases unmatched. This CDR3 is 18 amino acids long. The V gene's germline CDR1 is LGHNA and CDR2 YNFKEQ. The chain joins TRBV4-2 to TRBJ2-7; 8 bases agree with TRBD2. Source: PBMCs, taken around atezolizumab (anti-PD-L1) treatment. The sequence came from a woman aged 80 or over with urothelial cancer. The CDR3 loop is CASSHPRDTAGAGYEQYF. CDR3 nucleotide sequence: TGTGCCAGCAGCCACCCCCGAGACACAGCGGGAGCAGGATACGAGCAGTACTTC.